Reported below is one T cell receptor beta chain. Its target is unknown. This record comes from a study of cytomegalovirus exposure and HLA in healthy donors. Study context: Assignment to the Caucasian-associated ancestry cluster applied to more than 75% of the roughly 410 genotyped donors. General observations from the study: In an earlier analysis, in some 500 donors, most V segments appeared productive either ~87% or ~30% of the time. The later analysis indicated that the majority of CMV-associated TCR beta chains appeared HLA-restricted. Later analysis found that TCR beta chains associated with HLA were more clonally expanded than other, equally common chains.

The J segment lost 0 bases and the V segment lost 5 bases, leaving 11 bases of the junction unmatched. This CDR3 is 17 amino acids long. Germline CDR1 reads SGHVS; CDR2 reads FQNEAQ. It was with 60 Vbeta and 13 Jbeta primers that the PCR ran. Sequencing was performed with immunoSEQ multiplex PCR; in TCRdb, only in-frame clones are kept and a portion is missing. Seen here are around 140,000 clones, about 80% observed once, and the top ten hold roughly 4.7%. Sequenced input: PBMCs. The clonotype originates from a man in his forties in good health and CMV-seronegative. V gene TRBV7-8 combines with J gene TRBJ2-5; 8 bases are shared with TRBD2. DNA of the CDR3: TGTGCCAGCAGCCCCCCCCCTATTAGCGGGGACCAAGAGACCCAGTACTTC. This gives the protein CASSPPPISGDQETQYF.